A single sample is the source of the 20 T cell receptor beta chains below, sequenced in a study of CD8+ T cells in alopecia areata. Following extraction, RNA underwent reverse transcription to cDNA, which served as the sequencing template. Some clones are missing from TCRdb's copy, which holds only in-frame ones; the method was immunoSEQ multiplex PCR. The sample lists roughly 92,000 clones; about two thirds were seen once. This sample's treatment: oral pan-JAK inhibitor, 5-10 mg twice daily. The starting material was CD8+ T cells sorted from blood, obtained between weeks 43 and 45, from a patient treated with tofacitinib. The receptors originated from a human donor with alopecia areata.

This chain connects TRBV7-9 to TRBJ2-7, with D unclear. The CDR3 loop spans 12 amino acids. V gave up 5 bases and J gave up 5 bases, with 10 bases separating them. CDR1 and CDR2 (germline): SEHNR, FQNEAQ (reference sequence). DNA of the CDR3: TGTGCCAGCAGCCTGTTGGTGGACGAGCAGTACTTC. Translating it yields CASSLLVDEQYF.

The chain has TRBV10-2 and TRBJ1-1; D is perhaps TRBD1 (6 bases). The germline V and J ends were trimmed by 9 bases and 0 bases, with 20 bases remaining between them. The CDR3 totals 16 residues. Germline loops: CDR1 WSHSY, CDR2 SAAADI. The CDR3 sequence is CASWGAGLALNTEAFF. For the CDR3, the DNA is TGCGCCAGTTGGGGGGCGGGTTTAGCTCTGAACACTGAAGCTTTCTTT.

This clone was recorded a few times. The chain has TRBV2 and TRBJ2-2, with 10 bases that match TRBD2. The CDR3 runs to 14 residues. V lost 10 bases to trimming and J lost 1 base; unmatched junction nucleotides: 3. In germline, CDR1 is SNHLY, CDR2 FYNNEI. The CDR3 sequence is CATVAGGNTGELFF. DNA of the CDR3: TGTGCCACCGTAGCGGGGGGGAACACCGGGGAGCTGTTTTTT.

The V gene is TRBV5-6, the J gene TRBJ1-1; no clear D gene. The CDR3 covers 15 residues. CDR1 and CDR2 from the germline V gene are SGHDT and YYEEEE. Trimming pared 0 bases from V and 0 bases from J, leaving 9 bases between. CDR3 in DNA: TGTGCCAGCAGCTTGGACATCACAGTGAACACTGAAGCTTTCTTT. Translating it yields CASSLDITVNTEAFF.

The J gene is TRBJ2-2, the V gene TRBV7-9; 9 bases map to TRBD2. The ends lost 4 bases at V and 4 bases at J; junction bases unmatched: 7. Germline V lookup: CDR1 SEHNR, CDR2 FQNEAQ (reference sequence). The CDR3 totals 16 residues. The CDR3 DNA is TGTGCCAGCAGCTCGAGAGGACTAGCGTCCACCGGGGAGCTGTTTTTT. Protein sequence: CASSSRGLASTGELFF.

This chain joins TRBV25-1 and TRBJ2-1; D might be TRBD1 or TRBD2, each matching 5 bases. The CDR3 runs to 11 residues. The V gene lost 9 bases and the J gene lost 7 bases, with 10 bases spanning the gap. Germline values: CDR1 MGHDK, CDR2 SYGVNS. DNA for the CDR3: TGTGCCAGTCATTGGGGGAATGAGCAGTTCTTC. Translated: CASHWGNEQFF.

About this clone itself: At one boundary the junction diverges from the germline segment, which might be a read error. CDR3 sequence (DNA): TGCAGCGTTGCGGGACAGCACTTC. Its translation: CSVAGQHF. V usage is TRBV29-1 and J usage is TRBJ1-2; 7 nucleotides line up with TRBD1. The CDR3 loop spans 8 amino acids. Germline V CDR1 and CDR2: SQVTM, ANQGSEA.

The rearrangement links TRBV29-1 to TRBJ2-2; 8 bases are a match to TRBD1. The V gene's germline CDR1 is SQVTM and CDR2 ANQGSEA. The CDR3 totals 15 residues. Germline trimming cut 6 bases from V and 5 bases from J; bases unmatched to any gene: 11. CDR3 amino acids: CSVQETGDKTGELFF. The CDR3 DNA reads as TGCAGCGTCCAAGAGACAGGGGATAAGACCGGGGAGCTGTTTTTT.

The V call is TRBV11-2, the J call TRBJ2-1; D tentatively fits TRBD1 or TRBD2 (5 bases each). Germline V gene sequence: CDR1 SGHAT, CDR2 FQNNGV. V lost 1 base and J 9 bases, leaving 13 bases between the germline ends. The CDR3 length is 14 residues. The CDR3: CASSLVVTGGEQFF. The CDR3 DNA sequence: TGTGCCAGCAGCTTAGTTGTCACAGGAGGTGAGCAGTTCTTC.

Only a few counts were recorded for this clone. The V and J genes are TRBV6-6 and TRBJ1-6, with 7 positions matching TRBD1. Germline lookup yields CDR1 MNHNY and CDR2 SVGAGI (reference sequence). J lost 5 bases, V lost 0 bases, and 1 base had no gene match. The CDR3 runs to 15 residues. CDR3: CASSYSGTDNSPLHF. CDR3 coding DNA: TGTGCCAGCAGTTACTCCGGGACAGATAATTCACCCCTCCACTTT.

For the CDR3, the DNA is TGTGCCAGCAGCCCTGCGGGCCCTGCGGCCTACGAGCAGTACTTC. Translating gives CASSPAGPAAYEQYF. The chain carries TRBV7-9 and TRBJ2-7, with a tentative D call TRBD2 (5 bases). The CDR3 covers 15 residues. CDR1 is SEHNR and CDR2 is FQNEAQ in the germline V gene (reference sequence). V lost 5 bases and J lost 2, with 16 bases in between.

This clone was seen a single time. The gene calls are TRBV4-3 and TRBJ2-3; 10 nucleotides line up with TRBD2. The CDR3 consists of 17 residues. Trimming removed 4 bases from V and 1 base from J; junction bases left unmatched: 8. The germline V gene has CDR1 LGHNA and CDR2 YSLEER. The CDR3 DNA follows: TGCGCCAGCAGCCCCAGCCCAGCGGGGGGGCGCACAGATACGCAGTATTTT. This translates into CASSPSPAGGRTDTQYF.

The J gene is TRBJ2-7, the V gene TRBV13; TRBD1 might be the D (6 bases). Germline values: CDR1 PRHDT, CDR2 FYEKMQ (reference sequence). The CDR3 consists of 15 residues. Trimming removed 3 bases from V and 0 bases from J, with 12 bases in between. CDR3: CASSFRQAASYEQYF. CDR3 in DNA: TGTGCCAGCAGCTTTCGACAGGCAGCCTCCTACGAGCAGTACTTC.

The V gene is TRBV7-6, the J gene TRBJ2-7; D is possibly TRBD1 (5 bases). Germline V gene data show CDR1 as SGHVS and CDR2 as FNYEAQ. V lost 4 bases, J lost 5 bases, and 12 bases lay in between. The CDR3 consists of 13 residues. CDR3: CASSSSIRDEQYF. CDR3 coding DNA: TGTGCCAGCAGCTCCTCGATCAGGGACGAGCAGTACTTC.

This rearrangement joins TRBV5-1 to TRBJ2-1; D is perhaps TRBD1 (5 bases). Germline V CDR1 and CDR2: SGHRS, YFSETQ. The CDR3 consists of 17 residues. Trimming left V 1 base short and J 7 bases short, with 21 bases between. The CDR3: CASSLSRGGSKGNEQFF. CDR3 bases: TGCGCCAGCAGCTTGTCTAGGGGTGGGTCAAAAGGGAATGAGCAGTTCTTC.

This clone was seen more than once but under ten times. The rearrangement uses TRBV29-1 and TRBJ1-2; D is possibly TRBD1 (5 bases). Trimming cost V 0 bases and J 4 bases, with 12 bases left between them. The germline V gene encodes CDR1 SQVTM and CDR2 ANQGSEA. There are 14 residues in the CDR3. CDR3 sequence reads: CSVEDRENLYGYTF. The DNA of the CDR3 is TGCAGCGTTGAAGACAGGGAAAACCTCTATGGCTACACCTTC.

The chain joins TRBV15 to TRBJ1-5; 7 bases fit TRBD1. The CDR3 is made up of 15 amino acids. The germline CDR1 and CDR2 sequences are LNHNV and YYDKDF (reference sequence). Trimming took 5 bases from V and 2 from J; bases not matched to a gene: 6. As DNA, the CDR3 is TGTGCCACCAGCGCAGGGGGAGTTGGCAATCAGCCCCAGCATTTT. As protein: CATSAGGVGNQPQHF.

V is TRBV10-2 and J is TRBJ2-6; D gene uncertain. The ends were cut back, 2 bases at V and 0 bases at J, with 11 bases in the middle. The germline V gene encodes CDR1 WSHSY and CDR2 SAAADI. The CDR3 has 17 amino acids. CDR3 coding DNA: TGCGCCAGCAGTGAGCTGCCTTTAGGCTCTGGGGCCAACGTCCTGACTTTC. The encoded protein is CASSELPLGSGANVLTF.

This clone was recorded a few times. Other DNA sequences from this sample encode an identical CDR3 as well. V usage is TRBV11-2 and J usage is TRBJ1-1, with D possibly matching TRBD1 (5 bases). The V and J ends lost 3 bases and 6 bases respectively, with 5 bases between them. The germline V gene encodes CDR1 SGHAT and CDR2 FQNNGV. The CDR3 is 11 amino acids. The CDR3 DNA reads TGTGCCAGCAGCTTGGGACCTGAAGCTTTCTTT. Translated: CASSLGPEAFF.

This clone was observed a single time. V and J are TRBV4-3 and TRBJ2-3, with D unresolved. The V gene lost 4 bases and the J gene lost 1 base, with 9 bases spanning the gap. The CDR3 totals 14 residues. The V gene's germline CDR1 is LGHNA and CDR2 YSLEER. The CDR3 loop reads CASSPGVGTDTQYF. The DNA of the CDR3 is TGCGCCAGCAGCCCTGGGGTCGGCACAGATACGCAGTATTTT.